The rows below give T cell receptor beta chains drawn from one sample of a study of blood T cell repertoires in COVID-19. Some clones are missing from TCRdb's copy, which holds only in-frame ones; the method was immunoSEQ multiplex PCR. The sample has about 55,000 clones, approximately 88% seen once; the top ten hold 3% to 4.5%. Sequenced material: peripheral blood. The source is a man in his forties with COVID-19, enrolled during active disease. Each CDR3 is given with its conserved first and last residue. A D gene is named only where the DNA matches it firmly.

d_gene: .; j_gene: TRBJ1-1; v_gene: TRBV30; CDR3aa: CAWSVRQDNTEAFF; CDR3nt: TGTGCCTGGAGTGTACGACAGGATAACACTGAAGCTTTCTTT
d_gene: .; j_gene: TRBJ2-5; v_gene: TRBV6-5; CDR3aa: CASSRSGYQETQYF; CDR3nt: TGTGCCAGCAGTCGGTCGGGATATCAAGAGACCCAGTACTTC
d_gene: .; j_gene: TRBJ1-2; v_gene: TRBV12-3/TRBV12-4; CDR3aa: CASSLFIYGYTF; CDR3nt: TGTGCCAGCAGTTTATTCATCTATGGCTACACCTTC
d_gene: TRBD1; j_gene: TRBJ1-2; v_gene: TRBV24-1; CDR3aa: CATSAMPGQGADGYTF; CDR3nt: TGTGCCACCAGTGCCATGCCGGGACAGGGGGCGGATGGCTACACCTTC
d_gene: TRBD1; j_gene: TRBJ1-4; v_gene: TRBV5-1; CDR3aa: CASSPGTGQNEKLFF; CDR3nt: TGCGCCAGCAGCCCCGGGACAGGGCAAAATGAAAAACTGTTTTTT
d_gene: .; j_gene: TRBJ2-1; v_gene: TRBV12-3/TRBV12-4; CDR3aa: CASSSSGWEQFF; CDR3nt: TGTGCCAGCTCTTCCTCAGGGTGGGAGCAGTTCTTC
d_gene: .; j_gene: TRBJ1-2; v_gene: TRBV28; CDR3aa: CASSQGGPDYGYTF; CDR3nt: TGTGCCAGCAGCCAGGGAGGGCCTGACTATGGCTACACCTTC
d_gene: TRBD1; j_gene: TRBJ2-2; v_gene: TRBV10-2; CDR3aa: CASNFRTGETGELFF; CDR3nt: TGCGCCAGCAACTTTAGGACAGGGGAAACCGGGGAGCTGTTTTTT
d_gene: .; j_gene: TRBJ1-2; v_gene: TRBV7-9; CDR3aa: CASSLAGVGYGYTF; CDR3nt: TGTGCCAGCAGCTTAGCAGGGGTTGGGTATGGCTACACCTTC
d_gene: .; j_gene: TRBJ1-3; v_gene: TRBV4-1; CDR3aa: CASSPGPPPGNTIYF; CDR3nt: TGCGCCAGCAGCCCGGGTCCTCCACCTGGAAACACCATATATTTT
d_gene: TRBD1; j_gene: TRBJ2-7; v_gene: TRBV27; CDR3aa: CASSPGQGFYEQYF; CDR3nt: TGTGCCAGCAGTCCGGGACAGGGGTTCTACGAGCAGTACTTC
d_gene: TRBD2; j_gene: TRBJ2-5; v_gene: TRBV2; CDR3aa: CASAGSGPVETQYF; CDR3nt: TGTGCCAGCGCGGGTAGCGGGCCGGTGGAGACCCAGTACTTC
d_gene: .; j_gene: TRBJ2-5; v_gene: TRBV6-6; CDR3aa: CASSYRGGETQYF; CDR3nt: TGTGCCAGCAGCTACCGGGGTGGAGAGACCCAGTACTTC
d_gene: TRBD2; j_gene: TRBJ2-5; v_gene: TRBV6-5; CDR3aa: CASTELAGGRETQYF; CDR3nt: TGTGCCAGCACAGAACTAGCGGGAGGGCGGGAGACCCAGTACTTC
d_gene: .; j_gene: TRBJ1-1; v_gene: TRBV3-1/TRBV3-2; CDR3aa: CASSQEAGRRAFF; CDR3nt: TGTGCCAGCAGCCAAGAGGCAGGGCGGAGAGCTTTCTTT
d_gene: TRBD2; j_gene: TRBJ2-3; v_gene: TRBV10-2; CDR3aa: CASSAGESDTQYF; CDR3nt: TGCGCCAGCAGCGCGGGGGAATCGGATACGCAGTATTTT
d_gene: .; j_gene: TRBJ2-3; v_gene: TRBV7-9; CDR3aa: CASSPGPRGTDTQYF; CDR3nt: TGTGCCAGCAGCCCCGGCCCCAGGGGCACAGATACGCAGTATTTT
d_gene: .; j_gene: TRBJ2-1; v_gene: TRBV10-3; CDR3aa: CAIRDGQNQNNEQFF; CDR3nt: TGTGCCATCAGGGACGGACAAAACCAAAACAATGAGCAGTTCTTC
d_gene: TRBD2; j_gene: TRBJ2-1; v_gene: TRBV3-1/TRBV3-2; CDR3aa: CASSPGIAGSYNEQFF; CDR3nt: TGTGCCAGCAGCCCCGGCATAGCGGGAAGCTACAATGAGCAGTTCTTC
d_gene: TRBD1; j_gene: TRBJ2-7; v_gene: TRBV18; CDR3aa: CASSPRDRPHEQYF; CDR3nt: TGTGCCAGCTCACCCCGGGACAGACCTCACGAGCAGTACTTC